The 28 T cell receptor beta chains given below trace back to one sample, sequenced in a study of tumor-infiltrating lymphocytes in glioblastoma multiforme. TCR beta libraries were built from RNA through three nested multiplex PCR rounds using modified ARM-PCR. TCRdb re-called the multiplex PCR reads with MiXCR, one entry per CDR3 protein. The table has 9,000 to 10,000 distinct CDR3 sequences, less than 80% seen once. The specimen was brain tumor tissue. These receptors came from a male donor with glioblastoma.

About this clonotype: The conserved closing phenylalanine or tryptophan is absent in this CDR3, likely reflecting a read error. CDR3 sequence: CASSQCEETQYI. Here the CDR3 DNA reads TGTGCCAGCAGCCAGTGTGAGGAGACCCAGTACATC. The rearrangement links TRBV11-2 to TRBJ2-5; D is unclear. The CDR3 covers 12 residues. V shed 5 bases and J shed 5 bases, with 9 bases lying between them. From germline, CDR1 is SGHAT and CDR2 FQNNGV.

Of note for this clonotype: A clone one base away is much larger, so this may be a read error. V is TRBV29-1 and J is TRBJ2-5, with 8 bases that match TRBD1. Germline trimming cut 3 bases from V and 7 bases from J; bases unmatched to any gene: 13. The CDR3 has 15 amino acids. Germline CDR1 and CDR2: SQVTM and ANQGSEA. Written as DNA, the CDR3 is TGCAGCGTTGATTTGCAGGGGGCGGTAGGGGGGACCCAGTACTTC. It translates to CSVDLQGAVGGTQYF.

Turning to this clonotype: The conserved final phenylalanine or tryptophan is absent from the CDR3, which likely points to a read error. This sequence joins TRBV14 and TRBJ2-6; TRBD1 is a possible D gene (5 bases). The germline CDR1 and CDR2 sequences are SGHDN and FVKESK. The CDR3 contains 17 residues. The DNA for the CDR3 is TGTGCCAGCAGCCCGCAACAGGAAACCTCTGGGGCCAATGTCCTGACTCTC. This translates into CASSPQQETSGANVLTL.

The chain couples TRBV6-5 to TRBJ1-4; no clear D. Trimming removed 2 bases from V and 5 bases from J, with 9 bases in between. CDR1 MNHEY and CDR2 SVGAGI come from the germline V gene. This CDR3 spans 14 amino acids. The CDR3, as DNA: TGTGCCAGCAGTTACGGGAGCCTCAATGAAAAACTGTTTTTT. Its translation: CASSYGSLNEKLFF.

On this clonotype: At one end the junction does not follow the germline gene, possibly because of a read error. The chain couples TRBV11-1 to TRBJ2-7; TRBD2 matches at 9 bases. Germline V gene data show CDR1 as SGHAT and CDR2 as FQDESV (reference sequence). The CDR3 is 15 amino acids. CDR3 coding DNA: TGTGCCAGCAGCAGGACTAGCGTGAGTCTCAACGAGCGGTACTTC. Protein product: CASSRTSVSLNERYF. Full variable domain (outside the CDR3, taken from reference TRBV11-1 and TRBJ2-7): EAEVAQSPRYKITEKSQAVAFWCDPISGHATLYWYRQILGQGPELLVQFQDESVVDDSQLPKDRFSAERLKGVDSTLKIQPAELGDSAMYLCASSRTSVSLNERYFGPGTRLTVT.

To note about this clonotype: The junction differs from germline at one of its ends, possibly a read error. The V and J genes are TRBV5-1 and TRBJ2-7, with D perhaps matching TRBD1 (6 bases). The germline gives CDR1 SGHRS, CDR2 YFSETQ. The CDR3 length is 14 residues. CDR3 in DNA: TGCGCCTGCAGATTCGCAGGGGACCCCTACGAGCAATACTTC. Translation: CACRFAGDPYEQYF.

This clonotype was recorded only once. The V call is TRBV10-3, the J call TRBJ1-5; D ambiguous. There are 15 residues in the CDR3. Germline values: CDR1 ENHRY, CDR2 SYGVKD. The V and J ends lost 0 bases and 0 bases respectively, with 6 bases between them. This CDR3 is CAISESNPSNQPQHF. The CDR3 DNA reads TGTGCCATCAGTGAGTCAAACCCTAGCAATCAGCCCCAGCATTTT.

Comment on this clonotype: A read error may account for a junction end that differs from germline. The rearrangement links TRBV11-2 to TRBJ2-2; the match to TRBD2 covers 7 bases. This CDR3 region has 20 residues. CDR1 is SGHAT and CDR2 is FQNNGV in the germline V gene. CDR3 nucleotides: TGTGCCAGCACCCCCTCATTTGGCCAAAGGCTAGCGGTAAACACCGGGGAGCTCTTTTTT. Translating it yields CASTPSFGQRLAVNTGELFF.

For this clonotype: A read error is possible here, since a much larger clone lies one base away. The final CDR3 position lacks the conserved phenylalanine or tryptophan, pointing to a likely read error. CDR3 nucleotides: TGTGCCAGCAGTGTTAACAGGGGGCATTCTTACAATGAGCAGTTCCTC. Amino acid sequence: CASSVNRGHSYNEQFL. The gene calls are TRBV27 and TRBJ2-1; 9 bases are shared with TRBD1. J gave up 4 bases and V 5 bases, and 9 bases lay outside the gene matches. CDR1 is MNHEY and CDR2 is SMNVEV in the germline V gene (reference sequence). The CDR3 runs to 16 residues.

A remark on this clonotype: The junction differs from germline at one of its ends, possibly a read error. This chain joins TRBV10-3 and TRBJ1-3; D is unclear. The CDR3 totals 13 residues. The V gene's germline CDR1 is ENHRY and CDR2 SYGVKD. CDR3 loop: CAFSEDLRNTIYF. CDR3 DNA sequence: TGTGCCTTCAGTGAGGACCTTCGAAACACCATATATTTT.

Worth noting for this clonotype: The junction departs from germline at one end; a sequencing error may be responsible. The chain employs TRBV7-3 and TRBJ2-6; TRBD2 matches 7 bases. CDR1 is SGHTA, CDR2 FQGTGA, per germline. The CDR3 has 15 residues. Here the CDR3 DNA reads TGTGCCAGCAGCTTTACTAGCGCTGGGGCCAGCGTCCTGACTTTC. This sequence encodes CASSFTSAGASVLTF.

This clonotype was found many times. The V call is TRBV5-1, the J call TRBJ2-1; either TRBD1 or TRBD2 may supply D (5 bases each). The V end was cut by 4 bases, the J end by 4 bases, with 18 bases between. The CDR3 extends over 16 amino acids. Per germline, CDR1 SGHRS and CDR2 YFSETQ. CDR3 DNA sequence: TGCGCCAGCAGCGACCCCGGGACGCAATATTACAATGAGCAGTTCTTC. Translation: CASSDPGTQYYNEQFF.

This rearrangement joins TRBV28 to TRBJ1-1, with D hard to call. Germline CDR1 and CDR2: MDHEN and SYDVKM. This CDR3 is 15 amino acids long. Trimming cost V 6 bases and J 3 bases, with 17 bases left between them. This CDR3 reads CASSQKSGRDTEAFF. DNA for the CDR3: TGTGCCAGCAGCCAGAAATCAGGTAGGGACACTGAAGCTTTCTTT.

The V and J genes are TRBV11-2 and TRBJ1-2; tentatively, D is TRBD1 (5 bases). Germline CDR1 is SGHAT and CDR2 is FQNNGV. V lost 5 bases to trimming and J lost 5 bases, with 15 bases between them. The CDR3 covers 14 residues. The CDR3 bases are TGTGCCAGCAGCCCGGGACCGCTCGCTTATGGCTACACCTTC. It is translated as CASSPGPLAYGYTF.

Comments on this clonotype: This is likely a read error, given that the CDR3 carries no conserved phenylalanine or tryptophan at its end. CDR3 residues: CARSFQGTSGDIQYH. The CDR3 DNA is TGCGCCAGGAGCTTCCAGGGGACTTCTGGGGACATTCAGTACCAC. V is TRBV5-1 and J is TRBJ2-4; D may be TRBD1 or TRBD2 (6 bases each). Germline assignment: CDR1 SGHRS and CDR2 YFSETQ. This CDR3 is 15 amino acids long.

This clonotype was seen many times. V gene TRBV2 combines with J gene TRBJ2-3, with D possibly being TRBD1 or TRBD2 (5 bases each). This CDR3 has 15 amino acids. Trimming took 8 bases from V and 3 from J, leaving 18 bases between them. Looked up from germline, CDR1 is SNHLY and CDR2 is FYNNEI. The CDR3 nucleotides read TGTGCCAGCCGGGATGGGGCTGCTTCTACAGATACGCAGTATTTT. Translating gives CASRDGAASTDTQYF.

The chain couples TRBV29-1 to TRBJ2-3, with TRBD2 identical over 10 bases. CDR1 and CDR2 from the germline V gene are SQVTM and ANQGSEA. Trimming at V came to 6 bases and at J to 2 bases, leaving 8 bases not matched to a gene. There are 15 residues in the CDR3. CDR3 bases: TGCAGCGTCCAACGGACTAGCGGACTCACAGATACGCAGTATTTT. Its protein product is CSVQRTSGLTDTQYF.

Comments on this clonotype: No conserved phenylalanine or tryptophan ends this CDR3, so it is likely a read error. No DNA is shown, since the ends of the CDR3 on it are uncertain; the CDR3 is the one TCRdb lists. This chain uses TRBV5-4 with TRBJ1-2; the listed D gene, TRBD1, was not tested against the DNA. The CDR3 contains 14 residues when both ends are counted. Germline-derived CDR1 and CDR2 are SGHNT and YYREEE (reference sequence). CDR3 residues: CASSSTGFNYGYPL.

The chain is built from TRBV29-1 and TRBJ2-1; D is possibly TRBD2 (7 bases). Between the trimmed V and J ends, which lost 0 bases and 0 bases, there was a span of 18 bases. Germline-derived CDR1 and CDR2 are SQVTM and ANQGSEA. The CDR3 is made up of 18 amino acids. The CDR3 DNA reads as TGCAGCGTTGAAGATGGGGGCGGGAGTCCTAGCTCCTACAATGAGCAGTTCTTC. It translates to CSVEDGGGSPSSYNEQFF.

Comments on this clonotype: Since the CDR3 does not end with the conserved phenylalanine or tryptophan, this likely comes from a read error. This chain connects TRBV4-1 to TRBJ1-2; D perhaps matches TRBD1 (6 bases). The CDR3 has 13 amino acids. The V gene's germline CDR1 is MGHRA and CDR2 YSYEKL. V lost 5 bases, J lost 7 bases, and 14 bases lay in between. The CDR3 loop reads CASSSRDNRGYTL. The CDR3 nucleotides are TGCGCCAGCAGCTCCCGGGACAATCGTGGCTACACCTTA.

In the case of this clonotype: A much larger clonotype is one base distant, so this may be a read error. The chain recombines TRBV29-1 with TRBJ2-3; D is undetermined. Germline lookup yields CDR1 SQVTM and CDR2 ANQGSEA. The CDR3 is 13 amino acids. CDR3 nucleotides: TGCAGCGTAGTCGAGACTCGCACAGATACACAGTATTTT. Its protein is CSVVETRTDTQYF.

This chain uses TRBV20-1 with TRBJ1-1; D gene uncertain. The CDR3 is made up of 12 amino acids. Germline V lookup: CDR1 DFQATT, CDR2 SNEGSKA (reference sequence). V gave up 3 bases and J gave up 6 bases, with 11 bases separating them. The CDR3 spells CSASRPSAEAFF. Here the CDR3 DNA reads TGCAGTGCTAGTAGGCCCAGCGCTGAAGCTTTCTTT.

This rearrangement joins TRBV6-2 or TRBV6-3 to TRBJ2-3; the D is unclear. CDR1 and CDR2 (germline): MNHEY, SVGEGT. This CDR3 region has 14 residues. V lost 8 bases to trimming and J lost 2 bases, with 14 bases between them. The CDR3 DNA is TGTGCCAGCGGCACAACACTGAACACAGATACGCAGTATTTT. Protein product: CASGTTLNTDTQYF.

In this sample, this clonotype turned up many times. The chain combines TRBV11-2 with TRBJ2-5; D tentatively reads TRBD1 or TRBD2 (5 bases each). Trimming cost V 0 bases and J 5 bases, with 13 bases left between them. CDR3 size: 15 residues. CDR1 SGHAT and CDR2 FQNNGV come from the germline V gene. Here the CDR3 reads CASSLEGAGRETQYF. DNA for the CDR3: TGTGCCAGCAGCTTAGAAGGGGCGGGCCGGGAGACCCAGTACTTC.

This clonotype occurred a few times. The genes are TRBV11-1 and TRBJ2-3; 7 nucleotides agree with TRBD1. CDR1 is SGHAT, CDR2 FQDESV, per germline (reference sequence). CDR3 length: 16 amino acids. V shed 3 bases and J 1 base; nucleotides not matched to a gene: 7. CDR3 coding DNA: TGTGCCAGCAGCTTTTTCGGACAGGTAGGCACAGATACGCAGTATTTT. Its protein product is CASSFFGQVGTDTQYF. The variable domain in full, completed from reference TRBV11-1 and TRBJ2-3, reads EAEVAQSPRYKITEKSQAVAFWCDPISGHATLYWYRQILGQGPELLVQFQDESVVDDSQLPKDRFSAERLKGVDSTLKIQPAELGDSAMYLCASSFFGQVGTDTQYFGPGTRLTVL.

About this clonotype: One end of the junction varies from germline; a read error may be responsible. The chain recombines TRBV10-3 with TRBJ1-6; D is uncertain. The V gene's germline CDR1 is ENHRY and CDR2 SYGVKD. The CDR3 runs 15 residues. CDR3 amino acids: CATSDTDSYNSPPHF. The CDR3, as DNA: TGTGCCACCTCTGACACTGACTCCTATAATTCACCCCCCCACTTT.

The chain combines TRBV3-1 with TRBJ1-1; possible D gene TRBD1, 5 bases. Germline CDR1 and CDR2: LGHDT and YNNKEL (reference sequence). Trimming cost V 0 bases and J 5 bases, with 10 bases left between them. The CDR3 contains 14 residues. CDR3 region: CASSQEGGETEAFF. CDR3 nucleotides: TGTGCCAGCAGCCAAGAGGGGGGTGAAACTGAAGCTTTCTTT. Supplemented by reference TRBV3-1 and TRBJ1-1, the full variable domain reads DTAVSQTPKYLVTQMGNDKSIKCEQNLGHDTMYWYKQDSKKFLKIMFSYNNKELIINETVPNRFSPKSPDKAHLNLHINSLELGDSAVYFCASSQEGGETEAFFGQGTRLTVV.

A remark on this clonotype: Relative to the germline gene, one junction end is altered; a read error may explain this. This sequence joins TRBV7-3 and TRBJ2-1, with 8 bases fitting TRBD2. This CDR3 region has 16 residues. The germline V gene encodes CDR1 SGHTA and CDR2 FQGTGA. CDR3 loop: CASSLGVGGRSDERSF. CDR3 nucleotides: TGTGCCAGCAGCTTAGGTGTTGGCGGGAGGAGCGATGAGCGGTCCTTC.